These 26 T cell receptor beta chains originate from one sample sequenced in a study of blood T cell repertoires in COVID-19. TCRdb's table, derived via immunoSEQ multiplex PCR, lists solely in-frame clones and lacks some. The sample yields under 250,000 clones, 75% to 90% seen once. Sequenced input: peripheral blood. Receptor source: a man aged 55 to 70 who had recovered from COVID-19.

The rearrangement joins TRBV15 to TRBJ2-3; 10 bases align to TRBD2. J was trimmed by 2 bases and V by 3 bases; bases with no gene match: 5. The CDR3 runs 16 residues. Germline V CDR1 and CDR2: LNHNV, YYDKDF (reference sequence). The CDR3 region has the DNA TGTGCCACCAGCAGGGGGACTAGCGTCCCCACAGATACGCAGTATTTT. It yields the protein CATSRGTSVPTDTQYF.

The rearrangement uses TRBV18 and TRBJ2-7; 16 nucleotides match TRBD2. Germline assignment: CDR1 KGHSH and CDR2 LQKENI. The CDR3 sequence is 17 residues long. With 0 bases clipped from V and 3 bases from J, the junction kept 2 bases outside the gene matches. CDR3 bases: TGTGCCAGCTCACCACCGGGACTAGCGGGAGGGGTCTACGAGCAGTACTTC. Translation gives CASSPPGLAGGVYEQYF.

Worth noting for this clone: One end of the junction fails to match germline, which may point to a read error. This rearrangement joins TRBV6-1 to TRBJ2-7; TRBD2 matches 10 bases. This CDR3 spans 14 amino acids. The germline V gene encodes CDR1 MNHNS and CDR2 SASEGT. In DNA, the CDR3 is TGTGCCAGCAGGGAAGCGGGGGGGCCTTACGAGCAGTACTTC. Its protein product is CASREAGGPYEQYF.

This sequence joins TRBV21-1 and TRBJ1-6; the D call of TRBD1 is as the table states it, not checked on the DNA. TRBV21-1 has pseudogene status. The CDR3 runs 17 residues. This CDR3 reads CATHPRQKSSYNSPLHF. As DNA, the CDR3 is TGTGCCACCCATCCCCGACAGAAGAGCTCCTATAATTCACCCCTCCACTTT.

The CDR3 is CASSILTGGEGIHQPQHF. The CDR3 region has the DNA TGTGCCAGTAGTATTCTGACAGGGGGGGAGGGCATTCATCAGCCCCAGCATTTT. The chain combines TRBV19 with TRBJ1-5, with 9 bases lining up with TRBD1. This CDR3 has 18 amino acids. With V trimmed by 3 bases and J by 5 bases, 14 bases remained unmatched. Germline lookup yields CDR1 LNHDA and CDR2 SQIVND (reference sequence).

The chain combines TRBV2 with TRBJ2-1; 7 bases are shared with TRBD1. CDR3 size: 12 residues. CDR1 is SNHLY, CDR2 FYNNEI, per germline. V lost 7 bases and J lost 6; bases outside the gene matches: 3. In DNA form, the CDR3 reads TGTGCCAGCAACCAGGGGGTCAATGAGCAGTTCTTC. As protein: CASNQGVNEQFF.

The chain carries TRBV27 and TRBJ2-7; TRBD1 agrees at 7 bases. The trim removed 5 bases at V and 2 bases at J, leaving 6 bases unmatched. CDR1 and CDR2 (germline): MNHEY, SMNVEV (reference sequence). The CDR3 consists of 14 residues. This CDR3 reads CASSLLQGAYEQYF. CDR3 bases: TGTGCCAGCAGTCTTCTCCAGGGGGCCTACGAGCAGTACTTC.

The genes are TRBV5-6 and TRBJ2-7; D is possibly TRBD1 (6 bases). In germline, CDR1 is SGHDT, CDR2 YYEEEE. Trimming stripped 0 bases from V and 5 bases from J, with 9 bases between. CDR3 size: 13 residues. CDR3 nucleotide sequence: TGTGCCAGCAGCTTGGTCAGGGGTAACGAGCAGTACTTC. It encodes CASSLVRGNEQYF. The entire variable domain, with the rest obtained from reference TRBV5-6 and TRBJ2-7, is as follows: DAGVTQSPTHLIKTRGQQVTLRCSPKSGHDTVSWYQQALGQGPQFIFQYYEEEERQRGNFPDRFSGHQFPNYSSELNVNALLLGDSALYLCASSLVRGNEQYFGPGTRLTVT.

The genes are TRBV3-1 (or the pseudogene TRBV3-2) and TRBJ1-1, with D tentatively TRBD1 (5 bases). The CDR3 loop spans 11 amino acids. In germline, CDR1 is LGHDT, CDR2 YNNKEL (reference sequence). V lost 4 bases to trimming and J lost 8 bases, with 8 bases between them. This CDR3 reads CASSLTGEAFF. The CDR3 coding sequence is TGTGCCAGCAGCCTAACAGGCGAAGCTTTCTTT.

This clone was observed a single time. CDR3 in DNA: TGTGCCAGCAGCCTAATGACAGGTAACAATCAGCCCCAGCATTTT. Translation: CASSLMTGNNQPQHF. The rearrangement links TRBV7-2 to TRBJ1-5, with a possible D match to TRBD1 (6 bases). The germline V and J ends were trimmed by 5 bases and 3 bases, with 14 bases remaining between them. The CDR3 is made up of 15 amino acids. Germline V gene sequence: CDR1 SGHTA, CDR2 FQGNSA.

This chain uses TRBV5-1 with TRBJ1-1; D uncertain. In germline, CDR1 is SGHRS, CDR2 YFSETQ. V lost 1 base to trimming and J lost 4 bases, with 8 bases between them. The CDR3 sequence is 13 residues long. CDR3 protein: CASSLSGFTEAFF. CDR3 in DNA: TGCGCCAGCAGCTTGTCAGGTTTCACTGAAGCTTTCTTT.

This sequence joins TRBV7-3 and TRBJ2-1; TRBD2 is a possible D gene (6 bases). This CDR3 is built from 13 residues. Germline CDR1 reads SGHTA; CDR2 reads FQGTGA. V was cut by 5 bases and J by 6 bases, with 11 bases left in between. The CDR3 DNA is TGTGCCAGCAGCCCCCGACTAGGCAATGAGCAGTTCTTC. This codes for CASSPRLGNEQFF.

The J gene is TRBJ1-1, the V gene TRBV19; a weak D match, TRBD1 (6 bases). Trimming stripped 4 bases from V and 5 bases from J, with 14 bases between. This CDR3 comprises 14 residues. CDR1 and CDR2 from the germline V gene are LNHDA and SQIVND (reference sequence). For the CDR3, the DNA is TGTGCCAGTAGTAGCAGGGGTGTAGGAACTGAAGCTTTCTTT. Protein: CASSSRGVGTEAFF.

This clone was counted a single time. This rearrangement joins TRBV9 to TRBJ2-7; D not resolved. The CDR3 contains 12 residues. Trimming took 4 bases from V and 5 from J, leaving 10 bases between them. CDR1 is SGDLS, CDR2 YYNGEE, per germline. CDR3 amino acids: CASSPHEHEQYF. The CDR3 bases are TGTGCCAGCAGCCCCCACGAGCACGAGCAGTACTTC.

The chain recombines TRBV6-2 or TRBV6-3 with TRBJ2-7; 9 bases line up with TRBD2. Losses at the gene ends were 5 bases for V and 2 bases for J; bases not matched to a gene: 10. The CDR3 consists of 16 residues. Germline V gene lookup returns CDR1 MNHEY and CDR2 SVGEGT. The CDR3 region is CASSPSSAGGTYEQYF. The CDR3 nucleotides read TGTGCCAGCAGTCCCTCCTCAGCGGGAGGCACCTACGAGCAGTACTTC.

The chain employs TRBV4-3 and TRBJ1-2, with TRBD1 matching 8 bases. CDR1 and CDR2 (germline): LGHNA, YSLEER. With 0 bases clipped from V and 7 bases from J, the junction kept 7 bases outside the gene matches. The CDR3 totals 15 residues. Here the CDR3 DNA reads TGCGCCAGCAGCCAAGATAGACAGGGGATCGGTGGCTACACCTTC. Amino acids: CASSQDRQGIGGYTF.

This sequence joins TRBV5-4 and TRBJ2-3; 10 bases line up with TRBD1. V trimming: 5 bases; J trimming: 2 bases; junction bases outside the gene matches: 5. Germline CDR1 and CDR2: SGHNT and YYREEE (reference sequence). This CDR3 contains 15 residues. CDR3 loop: CASSLTGGNTDTQYF. For the CDR3, the DNA is TGTGCCAGCAGTCTGACAGGGGGCAACACAGATACGCAGTATTTT.

V gene TRBV18 combines with J gene TRBJ1-1; 8 positions agree with TRBD1. The junction had 6 bases not matched to a gene; V was cut back by 8 bases and J by 1 base. CDR1 KGHSH and CDR2 LQKENI come from the germline V gene. The CDR3 has 14 residues. Here the CDR3 DNA reads TGTGCCAGCACACGGGGGACAGGGAACACTGAAGCTTTCTTT. Translated, it gives CASTRGTGNTEAFF.

This clone came up once. The chain is built from TRBV27 and TRBJ2-1; D unresolved. This CDR3 comprises 16 residues. The germline V gene has CDR1 MNHEY and CDR2 SMNVEV (reference sequence). V lost 6 bases to trimming and J lost 3 bases, with 18 bases between them. The CDR3 is CASRLAPSSFYNEQFF. The DNA for the CDR3 is TGTGCCAGCAGGCTCGCGCCGTCGAGCTTCTACAATGAGCAGTTCTTC.

The chain employs TRBV18 and TRBJ2-5; 9 nucleotides match TRBD2. V lost 5 bases, J lost 1 base, and 8 bases stayed unmatched. The CDR3 covers 16 residues. Germline CDR1 KGHSH, CDR2 LQKENI. CDR3 amino acids: CASSSTSGYLQETQYF. The CDR3 region has the DNA TGTGCCAGCTCAAGTACTAGCGGGTACCTCCAAGAGACCCAGTACTTC. The entire variable domain, with the rest obtained from reference TRBV18 and TRBJ2-5, is as follows: NAGVMQNPRHLVRRRGQEARLRCSPMKGHSHVYWYRQLPEEGLKFMVYLQKENIIDESGMPKERFSAEFPKEGPSILRIQQVVRGDSAAYFCASSSTSGYLQETQYFGPGTRLLVL.

The V and J genes are TRBV9 and TRBJ1-1; weak D call: TRBD1 (6 bases). Germline-derived CDR1 and CDR2 are SGDLS and YYNGEE. The CDR3 loop spans 14 amino acids. V was clipped by 4 bases and J by 1 base, with 11 bases between them. CDR3 loop: CASSQAGQNTEAFF. The CDR3 DNA reads as TGTGCCAGCAGCCAAGCGGGACAGAACACTGAAGCTTTCTTT.

The chain links TRBV9 to TRBJ2-2, with D perhaps matching TRBD2 (6 bases). Germline V gene sequence: CDR1 SGDLS, CDR2 YYNGEE. Trimming shortened V by 4 bases and J by 2 bases, and 15 bases separated the two germline ends. The CDR3 has 16 residues. This chain's CDR3 is CASSPTGTFNTGELFF. DNA for the CDR3: TGTGCCAGCAGCCCAACCGGGACTTTTAACACCGGGGAGCTGTTTTTT.

V gene TRBV5-1 combines with J gene TRBJ2-3; 7 bases align to TRBD2. Losses at the gene ends were 7 bases for V and 6 bases for J; bases not matched to a gene: 14. CDR3 length: 15 residues. Germline lookup yields CDR1 SGHRS and CDR2 YFSETQ. CDR3 protein: CASYPSAGVDDTQYF. Here the CDR3 DNA reads TGCGCCAGCTACCCCTCGGCGGGAGTTGATGATACGCAGTATTTT.

With regard to this clone: The sample holds other DNA sequences that translate to the same CDR3. The chain employs TRBV5-1 and TRBJ1-4; 8 nucleotides line up with TRBD1. This CDR3 is built from 14 residues. V was clipped by 3 bases and J by 4 bases; unmatched bases: 2. Germline V CDR1 and CDR2: SGHRS, YFSETQ. For the CDR3, the DNA is TGCGCCAGCAGCTCCGACAGGGGTAATGAAAAACTGTTTTTT. This sequence encodes CASSSDRGNEKLFF.

The chain recombines TRBV6-1 with TRBJ1-5; D remains unclear. The V gene lost 1 base and the J gene lost 0 bases, with 7 bases spanning the gap. The CDR3 spans 15 residues. CDR1 and CDR2 (germline): MNHNS, SASEGT. CDR3 in amino acids: CASSEVGYSNQPQHF. Written as DNA, the CDR3 is TGTGCCAGCAGTGAAGTCGGGTATAGCAATCAGCCCCAGCATTTT.

V and J are TRBV4-3 and TRBJ2-2; D unresolved. Germline V lookup: CDR1 LGHNA, CDR2 YSLEER. Trimming took 0 bases from V and 7 from J, leaving 12 bases between them. The CDR3 spans 15 residues. CDR3 nucleotides: TGCGCCAGCAGCCAAGATAGACCCCCGGGCGGGGAGCTGTTTTTT. Amino acid sequence: CASSQDRPPGGELFF.